The next 23 T cell receptor beta chains were all read from a single sample in a study of T cell responses to AZD1222 COVID-19 vaccine. Sequencing used immunoSEQ multiplex PCR; TCRdb keeps in-frame clones, though not all of them. The sample has hundreds of thousands of clones; 85% to 95% are singletons. Material: peripheral blood, obtained 28 days after the second AZD1222 dose. Every receptor here comes from an adult who received the AZD1222 COVID-19 vaccine.

This clone was recorded once. The gene calls are TRBV12-3 or TRBV12-4 and TRBJ1-6; 7 bases are a match to TRBD1. J was trimmed by 7 bases and V by 6 bases; bases with no gene match: 3. The CDR3 is 13 amino acids. CDR3 sequence (DNA): TGTGCCAGCAGCAGGACAGGAAATTCACCCCTCCACTTT. It translates to CASSRTGNSPLHF.

This chain links TRBV10-1 with TRBJ2-7; D is tentatively TRBD1 or TRBD2 (5 bases each). Germline V lookup: CDR1 WNHNN, CDR2 SYGVQD (reference sequence). V was clipped by 7 bases and J by 6 bases, with 16 bases between them. The CDR3 is 13 residues long. CDR3 protein: CASNGTKGLEQYF. The CDR3 nucleotides are TGCGCCAGCAATGGGACCAAGGGGCTCGAGCAGTACTTC.

The chain employs TRBV12-3 or TRBV12-4 and TRBJ2-3, with D perhaps given as TRBD1 or TRBD2 (5 bases each). V lost 3 bases and J 6 bases, leaving 10 bases between the germline ends. CDR3 size: 13 residues. CDR3 sequence (DNA): TGTGCCAGCAGTTTTGGGGGAAGCGATACGCAGTATTTT. It encodes CASSFGGSDTQYF.

As for this clone: This specimen includes other DNA sequences encoding the same CDR3. The chain joins TRBV5-1 to TRBJ1-4, with 11 bases matching TRBD1. The junction had 4 bases not matched to a gene; V was cut back by 4 bases and J by 8 bases. CDR3 size: 14 residues. Germline-derived CDR1 and CDR2 are SGHRS and YFSETQ. The CDR3 DNA follows: TGCGCCAGCAGCGCGGGACAGGGGGGAGAAAAACTGTTTTTT. Translating gives CASSAGQGGEKLFF.

This clone was seen once. J is TRBJ1-5 and V is TRBV6-5; D unclear. Trimming removed 6 bases from V and 7 bases from J, with 10 bases in between. This CDR3 region has 12 residues. Germline CDR1 is MNHEY and CDR2 is SVGAGI. CDR3 protein: CASRRAGQPQHF. The CDR3 DNA sequence: TGTGCCAGCAGGAGGGCTGGACAGCCCCAGCATTTT.

The chain employs TRBV6-5 and TRBJ1-3; possibly TRBD1 for D (6 bases). The germline CDR1 and CDR2 sequences are MNHEY and SVGAGI. V was trimmed by 6 bases and J by 5 bases, leaving 14 bases between them. This CDR3 contains 14 residues. CDR3 nucleotides: TGTGCCAGCAGGCGGGACAACAGTAGAAACACCATATATTTT. It codes for CASRRDNSRNTIYF.

This clone was seen just once. The chain recombines TRBV5-1 with TRBJ1-5; the match to TRBD1 covers 9 bases. Germline loops: CDR1 SGHRS, CDR2 YFSETQ. Trimming took 2 bases from V and 6 from J; bases not matched to a gene: 3. The CDR3 length is 14 residues. CDR3 bases: TGCGCCAGCAGCTTTGGGACAGGGAGTCAGCCCCAGCATTTT. Translation gives CASSFGTGSQPQHF.

The rearrangement uses TRBV2 and TRBJ2-2; tentatively, D is TRBD1 or TRBD2 (6 bases each). The CDR3 runs 13 residues. The V end was cut by 8 bases, the J end by 7 bases, with 14 bases between. Germline V gives CDR1 SNHLY, CDR2 FYNNEI. The CDR3 DNA sequence: TGTGCCAGCGGCGGGACATCGGTCGGGGAGCTGTTTTTT. This gives the protein CASGGTSVGELFF.

The chain combines TRBV10-3 with TRBJ1-6, with a tentative D call TRBD1 (5 bases). Germline CDR1 is ENHRY and CDR2 is SYGVKD. The CDR3 loop spans 15 amino acids. Trimming removed 0 bases from V and 8 bases from J, with 11 bases in between. The CDR3 nucleotides read TGTGCCATCAGTGAGTCCGAGGGGTCCTATTCACCCCTCCACTTT. It is translated as CAISESEGSYSPLHF.

The chain employs TRBV6-2 or TRBV6-3 and TRBJ2-7; TRBD2 is a possible D gene (6 bases). Germline-derived CDR1 and CDR2 are MNHEY and SVGEGT. The CDR3 has 12 residues. With 6 bases removed from V and 6 bases from J, the gap between germline ends came to 12 bases. As DNA, the CDR3 is TGTGCCAGCAGCCCTTTGGGGGGCGAGCAGTACTTC. It encodes CASSPLGGEQYF.

The chain joins TRBV4-3 to TRBJ1-1, with D possibly TRBD1 on 5 matching bases. The CDR3 spans 19 residues. V lost 0 bases and J lost 4, with 24 bases in between. In germline, CDR1 is LGHNA, CDR2 YSLEER. CDR3 protein: CASSQDILGPLRGVTEAFF. CDR3 nucleotide sequence: TGCGCCAGCAGCCAAGATATCCTGGGCCCGCTCCGGGGGGTCACTGAAGCTTTCTTT.

A few counts support this clone. The chain recombines TRBV21-1 with TRBJ2-7; the table's D gene call, TRBD1, was not cross checked with the DNA. TRBV21-1 corresponds to a pseudogene. This CDR3 contains 14 residues. CDR3 sequence: CASSKGTGSYEQYF. Here the CDR3 DNA reads TGTGCCAGCAGCAAAGGGACAGGTTCGTACGAGCAGTACTTC.

The chain couples TRBV7-9 to TRBJ2-7; TRBD2 aligns across 7 bases. Trimming at V came to 0 bases and at J to 0 bases, leaving 5 bases not matched to a gene. CDR1 SEHNR and CDR2 FQNEAQ come from the germline V gene (reference sequence). The CDR3 is made up of 16 amino acids. The CDR3 protein is CASSLAVGGNSYEQYF. Here the CDR3 DNA reads TGTGCCAGCAGCTTAGCGGTGGGAGGGAACTCCTACGAGCAGTACTTC.

The rearrangement links TRBV4-3 to TRBJ2-7, with D perhaps being TRBD1 or TRBD2 (6 bases each). CDR3 length: 16 amino acids. In germline, CDR1 is LGHNA, CDR2 YSLEER. The V end lost 4 bases, the J end lost 2 bases, and 18 bases lay between the germline ends. DNA for the CDR3: TGCGCCAGCAGCCTCAAACCAGGGGACTCTACCTACGAGCAGTACTTC. Translating gives CASSLKPGDSTYEQYF.

This clone was recorded once. The chain uses TRBV19 and TRBJ1-4; D possibly corresponds to TRBD1 (5 bases). The CDR3 totals 12 residues. V lost 3 bases and J lost 8, with 7 bases in between. The germline CDR1 and CDR2 sequences are LNHDA and SQIVND (reference sequence). CDR3 sequence: CASSITGEKLFF. CDR3 nucleotides: TGTGCCAGTAGTATCACAGGAGAAAAACTGTTTTTT. The entire variable domain, with the rest obtained from reference TRBV19 and TRBJ1-4, is as follows: DGGITQSPKYLFRKEGQNVTLSCEQNLNHDAMYWYRQDPGQGLRLIYYSQIVNDFQKGDIAEGYSVSREKKESFPLTVTSAQKNPTAFYLCASSITGEKLFFGSGTQLSVL.

The rearrangement uses TRBV9 and TRBJ1-1; TRBD1 might be the D (5 bases). Germline assignment: CDR1 SGDLS and CDR2 YYNGEE. The CDR3 loop spans 14 amino acids. The V end was cut by 6 bases, the J end by 0 bases, with 12 bases between. DNA for the CDR3: TGTGCCAGCACCGCGGGACTCCTGAACACTGAAGCTTTCTTT. Its protein is CASTAGLLNTEAFF.

The V call is TRBV18, the J call TRBJ2-3, with 12 positions matching TRBD1. Unmatched junction bases numbered 7, after V lost 3 bases and J lost 3 bases. This CDR3 has 17 amino acids. Germline V gene sequence: CDR1 KGHSH, CDR2 LQKENI. The CDR3 is CASSPKMGQGATDTQYF. The CDR3 DNA follows: TGTGCCAGCTCACCGAAGATGGGACAGGGGGCAACAGATACGCAGTATTTT.

The chain employs TRBV7-6 and TRBJ2-3; a weak D match, TRBD2 (6 bases). CDR1 and CDR2 from the germline V gene are SGHVS and FNYEAQ. The CDR3 loop spans 15 amino acids. The V end lost 4 bases, the J end lost 0 bases, and 11 bases lay between the germline ends. Here the CDR3 reads CASSSRETSTDTQYF. CDR3 nucleotide sequence: TGTGCCAGCAGCTCGCGGGAAACTAGCACAGATACGCAGTATTTT.

The V and J genes are TRBV30 and TRBJ2-2, with 13 bases that match TRBD2. Trimming cost V 8 bases and J 8 bases; bases outside gene matches: 17. The germline CDR1 and CDR2 sequences are GTSNPN and SVGIG (reference sequence). The CDR3 is 17 residues long. The CDR3 sequence: CASPSGTSGTLGGELFF. The CDR3, as DNA: TGTGCCAGCCCCTCCGGGACTAGCGGGACCCTGGGGGGGGAGCTGTTTTTT.

The V call is TRBV4-1, the J call TRBJ1-1, with 7 bases that match TRBD1. Trimming cost V 1 base and J 3 bases; bases outside gene matches: 2. In germline, CDR1 is MGHRA, CDR2 YSYEKL. The CDR3 is 14 residues long. CDR3 DNA: TGCGCCAGCAGCCAAGCGGGACAGCACACTGAAGCTTTCTTT. It encodes CASSQAGQHTEAFF.

This chain links TRBV9 with TRBJ1-6; D is ambiguous. The length of the CDR3 is 14 residues. V dropped 0 bases and J dropped 10 bases, with 11 bases sitting between them. Germline V gene data show CDR1 as SGDLS and CDR2 as YYNGEE. The CDR3 is CASSVEGRESPLHF. In DNA form, the CDR3 reads TGTGCCAGCAGCGTAGAAGGAAGAGAATCACCCCTCCACTTT.

V is TRBV6-4 and J is TRBJ2-7; the match to TRBD1 covers 7 bases. Germline CDR1 and CDR2: MRHNA and SNTAGT. V lost 4 bases and J lost 4; bases outside the gene matches: 10. The length of the CDR3 is 15 residues. The DNA of the CDR3 is TGTGCCAGCAGTGCCCGACAGGGTATCTTTTACGAGCAGTACTTC. It is translated as CASSARQGIFYEQYF.

The chain joins TRBV28 to TRBJ1-2, with D perhaps matching TRBD1 (5 bases). This CDR3 comprises 14 residues. Germline lookup yields CDR1 MDHEN and CDR2 SYDVKM. The ends were cut back, 2 bases at V and 5 bases at J, with 12 bases in the middle. CDR3 in DNA: TGTGCCAGCAGTTTAGCCCAGGGAGGATATGGCTACACCTTC. This codes for CASSLAQGGYGYTF.